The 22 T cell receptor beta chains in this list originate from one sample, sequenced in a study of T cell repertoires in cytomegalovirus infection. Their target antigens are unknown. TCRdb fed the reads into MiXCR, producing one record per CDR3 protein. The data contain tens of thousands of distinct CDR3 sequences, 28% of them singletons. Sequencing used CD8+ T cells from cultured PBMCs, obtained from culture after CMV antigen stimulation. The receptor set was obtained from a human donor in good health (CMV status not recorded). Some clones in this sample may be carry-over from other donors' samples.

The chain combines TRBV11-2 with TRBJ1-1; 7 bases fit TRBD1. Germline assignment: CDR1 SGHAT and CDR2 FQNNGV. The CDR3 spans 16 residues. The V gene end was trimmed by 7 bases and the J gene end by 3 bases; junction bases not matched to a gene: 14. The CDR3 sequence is CASTIGADRADTEAFF. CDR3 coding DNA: TGTGCCAGCACCATAGGGGCCGACAGGGCAGACACTGAAGCTTTCTTT.

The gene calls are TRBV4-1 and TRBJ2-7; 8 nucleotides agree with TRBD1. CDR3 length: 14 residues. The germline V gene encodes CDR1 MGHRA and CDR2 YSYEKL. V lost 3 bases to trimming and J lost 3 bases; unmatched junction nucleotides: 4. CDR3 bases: TGCGCCAGCAGCCAGGGGACAGGAGACTACGAGCAGTACTTC. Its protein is CASSQGTGDYEQYF.

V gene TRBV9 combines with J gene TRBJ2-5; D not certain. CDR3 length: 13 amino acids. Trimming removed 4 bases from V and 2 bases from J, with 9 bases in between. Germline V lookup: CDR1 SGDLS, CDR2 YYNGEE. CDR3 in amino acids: CASSLWPQETQYF. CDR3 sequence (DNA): TGTGCCAGCAGCCTCTGGCCACAAGAGACCCAGTACTTC.

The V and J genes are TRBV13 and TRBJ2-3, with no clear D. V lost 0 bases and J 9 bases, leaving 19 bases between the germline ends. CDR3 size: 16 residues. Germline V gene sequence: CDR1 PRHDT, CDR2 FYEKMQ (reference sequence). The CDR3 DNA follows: TGTGCCAGCAGCTTAGGCCTTGGGCCGTCAGGTGTAACGCAGTATTTT. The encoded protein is CASSLGLGPSGVTQYF.

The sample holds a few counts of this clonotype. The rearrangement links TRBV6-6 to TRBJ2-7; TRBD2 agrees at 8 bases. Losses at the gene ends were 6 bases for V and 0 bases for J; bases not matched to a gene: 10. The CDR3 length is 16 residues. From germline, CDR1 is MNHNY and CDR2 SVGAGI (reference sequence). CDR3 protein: CASSPGRGTSSYEQYF. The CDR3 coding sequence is TGTGCCAGCAGCCCCGGCCGGGGGACTAGCTCCTACGAGCAGTACTTC.

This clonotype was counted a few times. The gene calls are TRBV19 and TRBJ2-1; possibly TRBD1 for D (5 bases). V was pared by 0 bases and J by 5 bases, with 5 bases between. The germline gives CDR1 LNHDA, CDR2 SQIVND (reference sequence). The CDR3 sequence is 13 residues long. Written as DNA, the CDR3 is TGTGCCAGTAGTATAGAGACAGACAATGAGCAGTTCTTC. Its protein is CASSIETDNEQFF.

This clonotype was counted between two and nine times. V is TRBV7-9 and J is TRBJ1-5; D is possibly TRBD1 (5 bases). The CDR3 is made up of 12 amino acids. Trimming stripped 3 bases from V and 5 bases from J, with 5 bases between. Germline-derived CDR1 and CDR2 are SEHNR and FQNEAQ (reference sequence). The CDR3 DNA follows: TGTGCCAGCAGCTTGGGGGATCAGCCCCAGCATTTT. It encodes CASSLGDQPQHF.

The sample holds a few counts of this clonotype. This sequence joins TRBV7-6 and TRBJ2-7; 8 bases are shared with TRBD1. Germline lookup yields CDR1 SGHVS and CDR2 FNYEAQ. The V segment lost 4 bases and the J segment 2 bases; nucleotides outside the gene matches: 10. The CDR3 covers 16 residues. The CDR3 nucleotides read TGTGCCAGCAGCTCGAGATTGACAGGGGTTACCTACGAGCAGTACTTC. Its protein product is CASSSRLTGVTYEQYF.

The CDR3 sequence: CASSLGTASYTDTQYF. The CDR3 bases are TGTGCCAGCAGCCTCGGGACGGCGAGTTACACAGATACGCAGTATTTT. The chain joins TRBV7-2 to TRBJ2-3, with D tentatively TRBD1 or TRBD2 (5 bases each). Trimming pared 5 bases from V and 2 bases from J, leaving 17 bases between. The CDR3 consists of 16 residues. From germline, CDR1 is SGHTA and CDR2 FQGNSA. Variable domain in full (rest from reference TRBV7-2 and TRBJ2-3): GAGVSQSPSNKVTEKGKDVELRCDPISGHTALYWYRQSLGQGLEFLIYFQGNSAPDKSGLPSDRFSAERTGGSVSTLTIQRTQQEDSAVYLCASSLGTASYTDTQYFGPGTRLTVL.

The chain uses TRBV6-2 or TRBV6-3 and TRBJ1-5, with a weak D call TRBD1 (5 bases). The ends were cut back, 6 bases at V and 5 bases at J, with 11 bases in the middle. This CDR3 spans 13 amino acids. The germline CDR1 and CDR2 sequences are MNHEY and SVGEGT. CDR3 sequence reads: CASSPGGYQPQHF. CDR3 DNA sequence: TGTGCCAGCAGCCCCGGGGGTTATCAGCCCCAGCATTTT.

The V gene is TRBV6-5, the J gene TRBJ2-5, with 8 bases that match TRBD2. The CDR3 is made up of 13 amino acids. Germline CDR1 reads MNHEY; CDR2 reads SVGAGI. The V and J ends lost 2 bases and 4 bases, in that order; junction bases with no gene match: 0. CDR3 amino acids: CASSYAGGETQYF. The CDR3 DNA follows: TGTGCCAGCAGTTACGCGGGGGGAGAGACCCAGTACTTC.

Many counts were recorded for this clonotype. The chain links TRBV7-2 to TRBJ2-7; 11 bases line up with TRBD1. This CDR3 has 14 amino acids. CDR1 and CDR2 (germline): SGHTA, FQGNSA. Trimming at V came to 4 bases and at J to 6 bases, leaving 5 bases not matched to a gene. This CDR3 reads CASSSGQGAAEQYF. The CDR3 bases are TGTGCCAGCAGCTCTGGACAGGGGGCGGCCGAGCAGTACTTC.

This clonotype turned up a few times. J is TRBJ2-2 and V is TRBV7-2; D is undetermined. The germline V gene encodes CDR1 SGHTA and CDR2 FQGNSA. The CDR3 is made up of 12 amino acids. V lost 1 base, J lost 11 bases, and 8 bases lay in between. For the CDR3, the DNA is TGTGCCAGCAGCTTAGGCAACCTAGAGCTGTTTTTT. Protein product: CASSLGNLELFF.

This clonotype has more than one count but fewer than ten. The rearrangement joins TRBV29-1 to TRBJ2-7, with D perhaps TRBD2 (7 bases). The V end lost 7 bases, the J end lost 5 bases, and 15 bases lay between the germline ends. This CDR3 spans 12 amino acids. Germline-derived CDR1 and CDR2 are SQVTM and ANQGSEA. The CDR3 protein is CSGGREYDEQYF. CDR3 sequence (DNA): TGCAGCGGGGGGCGGGAGTATGACGAGCAGTACTTC.

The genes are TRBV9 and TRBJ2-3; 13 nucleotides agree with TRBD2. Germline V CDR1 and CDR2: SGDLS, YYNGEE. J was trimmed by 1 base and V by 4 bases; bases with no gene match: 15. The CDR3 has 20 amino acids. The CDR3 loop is CASSSPGGLAGEAGTDTQYF. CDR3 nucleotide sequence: TGTGCCAGCAGCTCTCCAGGTGGACTAGCGGGAGAGGCGGGCACAGATACGCAGTATTTT.

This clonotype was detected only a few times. The CDR3 loop reads CASSGGRRAIQYF. CDR3 DNA sequence: TGTGCCAGCAGCGGGGGCAGGCGCGCCATTCAGTACTTC. The chain links TRBV5-6 to TRBJ2-4; tentatively, D is TRBD1 (6 bases). Germline lookup yields CDR1 SGHDT and CDR2 YYEEEE. The CDR3 is 13 amino acids. V was shortened by 4 bases and J by 9 bases, with 14 bases between the two germline ends.

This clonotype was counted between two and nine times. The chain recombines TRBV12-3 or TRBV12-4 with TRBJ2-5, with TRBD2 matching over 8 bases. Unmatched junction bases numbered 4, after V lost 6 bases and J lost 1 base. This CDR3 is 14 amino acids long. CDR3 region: CASRERGGQETQYF. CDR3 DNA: TGTGCCAGCAGGGAACGGGGGGGCCAAGAGACCCAGTACTTC.

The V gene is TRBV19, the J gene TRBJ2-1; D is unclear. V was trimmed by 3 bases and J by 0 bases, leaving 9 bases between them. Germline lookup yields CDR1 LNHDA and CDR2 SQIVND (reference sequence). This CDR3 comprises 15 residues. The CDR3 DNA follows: TGTGCCAGTAGTATCGATTCATCCTCCTACAATGAGCAGTTCTTC. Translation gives CASSIDSSSYNEQFF. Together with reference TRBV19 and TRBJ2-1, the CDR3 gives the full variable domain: DGGITQSPKYLFRKEGQNVTLSCEQNLNHDAMYWYRQDPGQGLRLIYYSQIVNDFQKGDIAEGYSVSREKKESFPLTVTSAQKNPTAFYLCASSIDSSSYNEQFFGPGTRLTVL.

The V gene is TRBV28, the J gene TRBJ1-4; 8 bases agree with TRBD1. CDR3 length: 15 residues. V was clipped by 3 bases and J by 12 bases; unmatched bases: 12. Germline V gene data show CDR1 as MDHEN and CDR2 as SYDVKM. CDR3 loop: CASSFVQGVWVELFF. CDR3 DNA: TGTGCCAGCAGTTTTGTACAGGGGGTCTGGGTGGAACTGTTTTTT.

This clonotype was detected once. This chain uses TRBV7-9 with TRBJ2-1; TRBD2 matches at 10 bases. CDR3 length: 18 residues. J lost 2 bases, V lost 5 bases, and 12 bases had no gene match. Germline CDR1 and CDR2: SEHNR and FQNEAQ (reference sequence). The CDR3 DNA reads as TGTGCCAGCAGCGACCACTCACTAGCGGGGATAACCTACAATGAGCAGTTCTTC. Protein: CASSDHSLAGITYNEQFF.

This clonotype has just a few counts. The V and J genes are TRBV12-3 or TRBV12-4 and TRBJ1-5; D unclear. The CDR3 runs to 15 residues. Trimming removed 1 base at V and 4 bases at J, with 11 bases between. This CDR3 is CASSLEVEWNQPQHF. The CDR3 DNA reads TGTGCCAGCAGTTTAGAGGTGGAGTGGAATCAGCCCCAGCATTTT.

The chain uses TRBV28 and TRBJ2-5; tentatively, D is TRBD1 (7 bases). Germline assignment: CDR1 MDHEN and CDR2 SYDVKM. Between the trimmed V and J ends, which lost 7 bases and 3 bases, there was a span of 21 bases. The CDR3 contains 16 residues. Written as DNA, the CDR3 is TGTGCCAGCACAACTTGGAGGGGAACAGGGGAAGAGACCCAGTACTTC. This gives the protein CASTTWRGTGEETQYF.